A single TCR beta chain is shown here with its context. Its antigen remains unidentified. The sample is drawn from a study of T cells expressing NK-cell markers (dated by TCRdb to the early 2020s). Regarding the complete study: TCR beta-chain repertoires were profiled in sorted CD3+CD56+NKG2C+, CD3+CD56+NKG2C- and CD3+CD56-NKG2C+ T-cell subsets from several donors. Among the eight sequenced donors, only one was HCMV-seronegative, while the other seven were HCMV-seropositive. All eight donors whose samples were sequenced were randomly selected healthy volunteers, three of them men and five women. The libraries were sequenced on Illumina HiSeq 2000/2500, MiSeq or NextSeq, producing 2 x 150 bp reads. The research as a whole found: Those dominant clonotypes were again the most abundant among CD3+CD56-NKG2C+ cells in a few donors, at about 25-65%. Whether the expanded NKG2C-expressing T cell clones were specific for HCMV antigens was left unclear. In six donors, the dominant CD3+CD56+NKG2C+ clonotypes ranked among the top 10 CD8+ clonotypes, making up roughly 1.0-7.5% of CD8+ T cells.

These reads were obtained on an Illumina HiSeq 2000. The TCR beta cDNA libraries were made using 5'RACE template switching, a step that added both a universal primer site and unique molecular identifiers. Priming for cDNA synthesis came from the TCR beta constant segment, and two successive PCR amplification steps followed. From the authors' description of their analysis: MIGEC was used to demultiplex reads and group the reads by UMI, and MiTCR was used to assemble and quantify clonotypes. To exclude erroneous sequences, any TCR cDNA sequence not supported by at least two reads was discarded. The tcR package was used for downstream repertoire analysis, and clonotypes were matched between fractions using CDR3 nucleotide sequence together with V segment. VDJmatch was used to annotate antigen specificity against VDJdb, with one amino acid substitution in CDR3 allowed. Following reprocessing of the reads by TCRdb, the data hold one row per CDR3 protein sequence and no DNA is available. TCRdb, rather than the study authors, made the V and J calls. The table of this sample itemizes about 410,000 distinct CDR3 sequences. The ten largest make up roughly 10% of the sample.

HCMV serostatus was determined by detecting HCMV-specific IgG in serum with a commercial ELISA kit. Ficoll density gradient centrifugation was used to isolate peripheral blood mononuclear cells from blood. Reading from cysteine to phenylalanine, the CDR3 counts 12 amino acids. No DNA is recorded. The germline V gene (reference sequence) specifies LNHNV as CDR1 and YYDKDF as CDR2. The sequence derives from a woman aged 45-65 years in good health. Donor details come from another sample of the same person, matched by shared clones. The V and J genes are TRBV15 and TRBJ2-2. The sequenced sample was blood T cells: a sorted CD56 or NKG2C T cell subset, CD4+ or CD8+ T cells, or bulk PBMC T cells (not recorded which). The CDR3 loop reads CATSKRGGELFF.